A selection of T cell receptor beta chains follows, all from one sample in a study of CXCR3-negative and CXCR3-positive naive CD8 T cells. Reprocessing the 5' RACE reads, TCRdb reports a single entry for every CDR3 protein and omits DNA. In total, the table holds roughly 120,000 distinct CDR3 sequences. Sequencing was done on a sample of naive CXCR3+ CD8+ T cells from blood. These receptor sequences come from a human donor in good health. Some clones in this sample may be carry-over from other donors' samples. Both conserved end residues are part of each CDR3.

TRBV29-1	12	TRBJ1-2	CSVEGETYGYTF
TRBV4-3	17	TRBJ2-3	CASSQGGSGGASDTQYF
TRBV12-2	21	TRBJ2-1	CASRLTTDLRGLAGVDNEQFF
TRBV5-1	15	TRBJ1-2	CASSLEGDGFYGYTF
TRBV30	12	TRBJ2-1	CAWSGIEDEQFF
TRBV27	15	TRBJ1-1	CASIDTGGGNTEAFF
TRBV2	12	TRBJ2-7	CASSRSPYEQYF
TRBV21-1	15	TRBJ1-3	CAAPGASLSGNTIYF
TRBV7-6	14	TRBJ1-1	CASLRQEWHTEAFF
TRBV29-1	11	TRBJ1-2	CSGWTGGGYTF
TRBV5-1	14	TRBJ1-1	CASSLFSGEFEAFF
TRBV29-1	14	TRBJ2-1	CSVEYDVSYNEQFF
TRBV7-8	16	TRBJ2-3	CASSLYASGNTDTQYF
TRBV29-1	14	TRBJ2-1	CSVEEWARLNEQFF
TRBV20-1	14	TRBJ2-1	CSARNSQGYDEQFF
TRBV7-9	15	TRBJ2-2	CASSTRDSCTGELFF
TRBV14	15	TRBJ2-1	CASSAKRVDRPEQFF
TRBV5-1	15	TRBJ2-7	CASSPRVAGEYEQYF
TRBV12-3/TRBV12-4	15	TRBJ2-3	CASSPQEKTTDTQYF
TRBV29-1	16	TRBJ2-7	CSVEGIHGTESYEQYF
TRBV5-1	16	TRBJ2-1	CASDPRAGTAAHEQFF
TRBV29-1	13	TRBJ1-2	CSFERTDNYGYTF
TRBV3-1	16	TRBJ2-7	CASSQVSGGTFYEQYF
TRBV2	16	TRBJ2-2	CASSPIPEFDTGELFF
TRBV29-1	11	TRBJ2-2	CSVEHTGELFF
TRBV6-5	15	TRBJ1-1	CASSYPKGSGTEAFF
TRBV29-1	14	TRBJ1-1	CSAVPPDRYLEAFF
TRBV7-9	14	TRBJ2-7	CASSPTGTAYEQYF
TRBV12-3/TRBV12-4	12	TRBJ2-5	CASSGTQETQYF
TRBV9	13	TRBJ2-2	CASSTQGRGELFF
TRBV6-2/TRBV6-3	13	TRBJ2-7	CASRPGTTYEQYF
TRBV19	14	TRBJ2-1	CASSMYLKNNEQFF
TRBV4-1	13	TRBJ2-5	CASSHWTEETQYF
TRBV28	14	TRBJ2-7	CASSGGQGAYEQYF
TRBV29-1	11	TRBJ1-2	CSVDDANGYTF
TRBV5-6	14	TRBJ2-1	CASSLGASDNEQFF
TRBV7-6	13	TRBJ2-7	CASSLTDRGEQYF
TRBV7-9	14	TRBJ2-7	CASSLRTEPYEQYF
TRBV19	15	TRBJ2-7	CASSSTGTGNYEQYF
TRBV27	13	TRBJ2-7	CASSLGTHYEQYF
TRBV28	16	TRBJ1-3	CASSLLAGGSGNTIYF
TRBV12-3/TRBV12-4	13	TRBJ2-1	CASSFGRYNEQFF
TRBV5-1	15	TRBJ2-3	CASSLATGGADTQYF
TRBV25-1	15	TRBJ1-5	CASSDGRYSNQPQHF
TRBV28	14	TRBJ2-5	CASMRTGFQETQYF
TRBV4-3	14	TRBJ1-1	CASSPYLGDTEAFF
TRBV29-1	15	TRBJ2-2	CSVELSGKTTGQLFF
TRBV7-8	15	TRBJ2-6	CASSLTFSGANVLTF
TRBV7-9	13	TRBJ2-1	CASRLQAHDEQFF
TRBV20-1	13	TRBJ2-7	CSARGDGPYEQYF
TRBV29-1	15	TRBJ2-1	CSVDGTEAAYNEQFF
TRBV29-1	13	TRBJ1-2	CSVEKGTGSFLTF